The 18 T cell receptor beta chains listed next were all sequenced from one sample in a study of technical replicates of blood from a few donors. Generated by immunoSEQ multiplex PCR, the TCRdb table keeps only in-frame clones and is missing some. The sample gives tens of thousands of clones, 91% of which show up once; roughly 0.37% is in the top ten. The sequencing sample was made of T cells isolated from PBMCs. These receptors all come from a human donor in good health. Some clones in this sample may be carry-over from other donors' samples.

This rearrangement joins TRBV20-1 to TRBJ1-4, with D perhaps matching TRBD1 (5 bases). The V end lost 3 bases, the J end lost 8 bases, and 7 bases lay between the germline ends. The CDR3 runs to 11 residues. The V gene's germline CDR1 is DFQATT and CDR2 SNEGSKA (reference sequence). The CDR3 sequence is CSARRQEKLFF. The CDR3 coding sequence is TGCAGTGCTAGGAGACAGGAAAAACTGTTTTTT.

The rearrangement joins TRBV5-4 to TRBJ1-2, with TRBD1 matching 10 bases. The CDR3 is 13 residues long. The junction had 1 base not matched to a gene; V was cut back by 2 bases and J by 6 bases. Germline V lookup: CDR1 SGHNT, CDR2 YYREEE (reference sequence). DNA for the CDR3: TGTGCCAGCAGCTTTGGGACAGGGGATGGCTACACCTTC. Translation: CASSFGTGDGYTF.

The chain uses TRBV5-1 and TRBJ2-3; 7 bases align to TRBD2. The V segment lost 0 bases and the J segment 7 bases; nucleotides outside the gene matches: 14. The CDR3 sequence is 17 residues long. CDR1 is SGHRS and CDR2 is YFSETQ in the germline V gene. CDR3 residues: CASSLARTSNGIYTQYF. The DNA for the CDR3 is TGCGCCAGCAGCTTGGCACGGACTAGTAATGGTATATATACGCAGTATTTT.

J is TRBJ2-3 and V is TRBV27; perhaps TRBD1 as D (6 bases). Per germline, CDR1 MNHEY and CDR2 SMNVEV (reference sequence). The CDR3 length is 16 residues. The V end was cut by 5 bases, the J end by 3 bases, with 18 bases between. CDR3: CASSPRGGLGTDTQYF. As DNA, the CDR3 is TGTGCCAGCAGTCCCCGAGGGGGATTAGGGACAGATACGCAGTATTTT.

In this sample, this clone turned up a few times. This chain links TRBV12-5 with TRBJ2-4, with 11 bases matching TRBD2. The length of the CDR3 is 15 residues. The V gene's germline CDR1 is LGHNT and CDR2 FRNRAP. The ends lost 7 bases at V and 5 bases at J; junction bases unmatched: 7. The CDR3 sequence: CASAIKGLAENIQYF. The CDR3, as DNA: TGTGCTAGTGCTATAAAGGGACTAGCGGAAAACATTCAGTACTTC.

V usage is TRBV2 and J usage is TRBJ1-1; D is unclear. V was pared by 3 bases and J by 1 base, with 9 bases between. Germline CDR1 is SNHLY and CDR2 is FYNNEI. CDR3 length: 14 amino acids. Here the CDR3 reads CASSDWRENTEAFF. CDR3 sequence (DNA): TGTGCCAGCAGTGATTGGAGGGAGAACACTGAAGCTTTCTTT.

This clone was detected once. The chain employs TRBV6-6 and TRBJ2-7, with D tentatively TRBD2 (6 bases). CDR3 size: 15 residues. V was shortened by 9 bases and J by 2 bases, with 20 bases between the two germline ends. Per the germline V gene, CDR1 is MNHNY and CDR2 is SVGAGI (reference sequence). The CDR3 sequence: CASTPDREIPYEQYF. For the CDR3, the DNA is TGTGCCAGTACGCCGGACCGGGAGATCCCCTACGAGCAGTACTTC.

As concerns this clone: Within the sample, other DNA sequences also encode this same CDR3. This chain joins TRBV6-5 and TRBJ2-7, with D unclear. Trimming shortened V by 4 bases and J by 0 bases, and 4 bases separated the two germline ends. There are 12 residues in the CDR3. Germline V gene sequence: CDR1 MNHEY, CDR2 SVGAGI. The CDR3: CASSSVSYEQYF. Written as DNA, the CDR3 is TGTGCCAGCAGTTCGGTCTCCTACGAGCAGTACTTC.

The CDR3 protein is CASSTGHSGLPTDEQFF. The CDR3 coding sequence is TGTGCCAGCAGCACAGGACATTCGGGACTACCTACGGATGAGCAGTTCTTC. The J gene is TRBJ2-1, the V gene TRBV9; TRBD2 aligns across 7 bases. There are 17 residues in the CDR3. Trimming removed 4 bases from V and 8 bases from J; junction bases left unmatched: 18. Germline V gene lookup returns CDR1 SGDLS and CDR2 YYNGEE.

The rearrangement joins TRBV9 to TRBJ2-3; D is ambiguous. The CDR3 has 15 amino acids. The germline V gene has CDR1 SGDLS and CDR2 YYNGEE. The V end lost 3 bases, the J end lost 0 bases, and 11 bases lay between the germline ends. In nucleotides, the CDR3 is TGTGCCAGCAGCGGTCCATTCTATAGCACAGATACGCAGTATTTT. It encodes CASSGPFYSTDTQYF.

The chain combines TRBV29-1 with TRBJ2-7; D perhaps matches TRBD2 (5 bases). CDR1 SQVTM and CDR2 ANQGSEA come from the germline V gene. The CDR3 contains 11 residues. V was cut by 7 bases and J by 6 bases, with 13 bases left in between. The CDR3 DNA is TGCAGCGCCCCCTCCGGGGTCGAGCAGTACTTC. It translates to CSAPSGVEQYF.

The chain is built from TRBV25-1 and TRBJ2-7, with TRBD2 matching over 7 bases. Trimming cost V 1 base and J 2 bases; bases outside gene matches: 5. This CDR3 contains 15 residues. Germline V lookup: CDR1 MGHDK, CDR2 SYGVNS. This chain's CDR3 is CASSEFTGGPYEQYF. The CDR3 region has the DNA TGTGCCAGCAGTGAATTCACGGGAGGCCCCTACGAGCAGTACTTC.

The chain uses TRBV10-3 and TRBJ2-7; no firm D call. The germline V gene has CDR1 ENHRY and CDR2 SYGVKD. Deletions cut 4 bases from V and 4 bases from J, with 8 bases between. This CDR3 is built from 12 residues. CDR3 sequence: CAISVAAYEQYF. The CDR3 DNA follows: TGTGCCATCAGTGTTGCAGCGTACGAGCAGTACTTC.

This chain joins TRBV7-6 and TRBJ2-2; D perhaps matches TRBD2 (6 bases). CDR1 and CDR2 from the germline V gene are SGHVS and FNYEAQ. This CDR3 contains 14 residues. Trimming cost V 1 base and J 6 bases, with 9 bases left between them. The CDR3 reads CASSLGGDAGELFF. The CDR3 nucleotides read TGTGCCAGCAGCTTAGGCGGGGATGCCGGGGAGCTGTTTTTT.

The chain uses TRBV13 and TRBJ2-1, with D perhaps matching TRBD1 (5 bases). The germline V and J ends were trimmed by 7 bases and 5 bases, with 18 bases remaining between them. Germline V lookup: CDR1 PRHDT, CDR2 FYEKMQ (reference sequence). The CDR3 runs to 15 residues. CDR3 residues: CASTPRGVSNNEQFF. Written as DNA, the CDR3 is TGTGCCAGCACCCCAAGGGGCGTATCGAACAATGAGCAGTTCTTC.

The chain has TRBV27 and TRBJ2-3, with TRBD2 matching 7 bases. The V gene end was trimmed by 5 bases and the J gene end by 2 bases; junction bases not matched to a gene: 10. The CDR3 is made up of 16 amino acids. CDR1 is MNHEY, CDR2 SMNVEV, per germline (reference sequence). The DNA for the CDR3 is TGTGCCAGCAGTCGCGGTGAGCGGGGCTTCACAGATACGCAGTATTTT. Encoded protein: CASSRGERGFTDTQYF.

The chain combines TRBV19 with TRBJ2-7; 8 bases align to TRBD1. This CDR3 region has 15 residues. Germline CDR1 and CDR2: LNHDA and SQIVND (reference sequence). The V gene end was trimmed by 6 bases and the J gene end by 4 bases; junction bases not matched to a gene: 11. The CDR3 is CASSPDRGREYEQYF. CDR3 sequence (DNA): TGTGCCAGTAGCCCTGACAGGGGAAGGGAATACGAGCAGTACTTC.

V usage is TRBV7-3 and J usage is TRBJ1-1; 8 bases align to TRBD1. Per the germline V gene, CDR1 is SGHTA and CDR2 is FQGTGA. The CDR3 has 17 residues. V lost 3 bases to trimming and J lost 5 bases; unmatched junction nucleotides: 14. The CDR3 sequence is CASSFGGTGLGGTEAFF. Written as DNA, the CDR3 is TGTGCCAGCAGCTTTGGGGGGACAGGCCTTGGAGGAACTGAAGCTTTCTTT.